The rows below give T cell receptor beta chains drawn from one sample of a study of blood T cell repertoires in COVID-19. Clones were sequenced by immunoSEQ multiplex PCR, and TCRdb holds only the in-frame ones, with some missing. Here the sample spans roughly 58,000 clones, approximately 75% being singletons. Specimen: peripheral blood. These receptors came from a man between 60 and 70 years old with COVID-19, enrolled during active disease. Each CDR3 is given with its conserved first and last residue. D genes are given only for firm matches. Expanded clones get a size class; other rows say once, few or many, or leave the size out.

TRBJ1-1 TRBV3-1/TRBV3-2 - - CASSQVWGGTEAFF TGTGCCAGCAGCCAAGTCTGGGGGGGCACTGAAGCTTTCTTT
TRBJ2-7 TRBV6-5 - TRBD2 CASRTSGSSYEQYF TGTGCCAGCAGGACTAGCGGAAGCTCCTACGAGCAGTACTTC
TRBJ2-7 TRBV10-2 few TRBD1 CASSDIVWGQKKGEQYF TGCGCCAGCAGTGATATCGTGTGGGGACAGAAAAAGGGCGAGCAGTACTTC
TRBJ1-1 TRBV6-4 once - CASSVGADTEAFF TGTGCCAGCAGTGTGGGGGCCGACACTGAAGCTTTCTTT
TRBJ1-3 TRBV21-1 - - CASSKSGENTIYF TGTGCCAGCAGCAAATCGGGGGAGAACACCATATATTTT
TRBJ2-2 TRBV5-6 few TRBD2 CASSPRTSGSAGELFF TGTGCCAGCAGCCCCCGGACTAGCGGGAGTGCCGGGGAGCTGTTTTTT
TRBJ2-7 TRBV2 - - CASSIESISYEQYF TGTGCCAGCAGTATAGAATCCATTTCCTACGAGCAGTACTTC
TRBJ2-6 TRBV5-1 - - CASSQEGPPGANVLTF TGCGCCAGCAGCCAGGAGGGACCCCCTGGGGCCAACGTCCTGACTTTC
TRBJ2-7 TRBV4-1 - TRBD2 CASSHPSSGTSSYEQYF TGCGCCAGCAGCCACCCTAGTAGCGGGACAAGCTCCTACGAGCAGTACTTC
TRBJ2-7 TRBV7-6 once TRBD2 CASSLAPSGSAEQYF TGTGCCAGCAGCTTAGCCCCTAGCGGGAGTGCCGAGCAGTACTTC
TRBJ2-5 TRBV29-1 once - CSVRGLGFQETQYF TGCAGCGTGAGGGGGTTGGGTTTCCAAGAGACCCAGTACTTC
TRBJ1-2 TRBV5-1 - TRBD1 CASSPRGQGASFSDYTF TGCGCCAGCAGCCCGCGGGGACAGGGGGCATCGTTTTCTGACTACACCTTC
TRBJ2-2 TRBV6-8 - TRBD2 CASSPGGGTGELFF TGTGCCAGCAGCCCGGGGGGGGGCACCGGGGAGCTGTTTTTT
TRBJ1-2 TRBV9 once - CASSVAHSYTF TGTGCCAGCAGCGTAGCCCACAGCTACACCTTC
TRBJ2-1 TRBV5-1 once - CASSRPSPDYNEQFF TGCGCCAGCAGCCGACCTAGCCCGGACTACAATGAGCAGTTCTTC
TRBJ2-2 TRBV6-4 - - CASTALRGGELFF TGTGCCAGCACCGCTCTACGCGGGGGGGAGCTGTTTTTT
TRBJ2-1 TRBV7-8 - TRBD2 CASSLSGGAKEQFF TGTGCCAGCAGCCTTAGCGGGGGGGCGAAGGAGCAGTTCTTC
TRBJ2-1 TRBV5-1 - TRBD1 CASSWMTGSYNEQFF TGCGCCAGCAGCTGGATGACAGGGTCCTACAATGAGCAGTTCTTC
TRBJ2-1 TRBV29-1 - TRBD2 CSGASGSYNEQFF TGCAGCGGTGCTAGCGGGTCCTACAATGAGCAGTTCTTC
TRBJ2-2 TRBV5-4 - TRBD1 CASRQGNTGELFF TGTGCCAGCCGACAGGGGAACACCGGGGAGCTGTTTTTT
TRBJ1-2 TRBV3-1/TRBV3-2 - - CASSQTDGYTF TGTGCCAGCAGCCAGACAGATGGCTACACCTTC
TRBJ2-7 TRBV28 - - CASSRRGYEQYF TGTGCCAGCAGTAGGCGGGGCTACGAGCAGTACTTC
TRBJ2-4 TRBV27 - TRBD2 CASSLKGTSGLAKNIQYF TGTGCCAGCAGTTTAAAGGGGACTAGCGGCCTAGCCAAAAACATTCAGTACTTC
TRBJ1-5 TRBV13 - - CASSARGQPQHF TGTGCCAGCAGCGCCCGGGGGCAGCCCCAGCATTTT
TRBJ1-5 TRBV27 - - CASSLYPPRVLNQPQHF TGTGCCAGCAGTTTATACCCACCCCGGGTCCTCAATCAGCCCCAGCATTTT
TRBJ2-5 TRBV11-3 - - CASTLGGGETQYF TGTGCCAGTACTCTTGGGGGCGGAGAGACCCAGTACTTC
TRBJ1-4 TRBV6-5 - - CASRRAGNEKLFF TGTGCCAGCAGGAGGGCAGGAAATGAAAAACTGTTTTTT
TRBJ2-2 TRBV5-6 - TRBD1 CASSWTGTGELFF TGTGCCAGCAGCTGGACAGGGACCGGGGAGCTGTTTTTT
TRBJ2-3 TRBV5-5 - TRBD2 CASCWGGGGRALPGYF TGTGCCAGCTGCTGGGGAGGGGGCGGGAGGGCCCTCCCTGGGTATTTT
TRBJ1-4 TRBV19 - - CASTGAGAGAEKLFF TGTGCCAGTACCGGGGCGGGGGCAGGGGCTGAAAAACTGTTTTTT
TRBJ1-4 TRBV2 - TRBD1 CASSGQGSLGKLFF TGTGCCAGCAGCGGACAGGGATCCCTTGGAAAACTGTTTTTT
TRBJ2-3 TRBV19 - TRBD1 CASSPWGQTTQIRGLNTQYF TGTGCCAGTAGTCCCTGGGGACAGACGACACAGATACGGGGCCTTAATACGCAGTATTTT
TRBJ2-5 TRBV11-2 - TRBD2 CASSLAWRGTQETQYF TGTGCCAGCAGCTTAGCTTGGCGGGGGACCCAAGAGACCCAGTACTTC
TRBJ2-6 TRBV4-1 few TRBD1 CASSPLGTGGANVLTF TGCGCCAGCAGCCCGTTAGGGACAGGTGGGGCCAACGTCCTGACTTTC
TRBJ1-4 TRBV2 - TRBD1 CASSQGGTGGEKLFF TGTGCCAGCAGCCAAGGGGGGACAGGGGGTGAAAAACTGTTTTTT
TRBJ1-5 TRBV18 - - CASSPLQSNQPQHF TGTGCCAGCTCACCATTACAAAGCAATCAGCCCCAGCATTTT
TRBJ1-3 TRBV5-1 - - CASSFDGNSGNTIYF TGCGCCAGCAGCTTTGACGGGAATTCTGGAAACACCATATATTTT
TRBJ1-6 TRBV10-3 - TRBD1 CAISEPGQGLKTLHF TGTGCCATCAGTGAACCGGGACAGGGGCTTAAAACCCTCCACTTT
TRBJ2-7 TRBV29-1 - TRBD1 CSSGRDRGSEQYF TGCAGCTCAGGACGGGACAGGGGTTCCGAGCAGTACTTC
TRBJ2-3 TRBV7-3 - - CATSFGATDTQYF TGTGCCACCTCTTTTGGGGCCACAGATACGCAGTATTTT
TRBJ2-3 TRBV27 - TRBD2 CASLGPSGRRTDTQYF TGTGCCAGCCTCGGACCTAGCGGGAGACGTACAGATACGCAGTATTTT
TRBJ1-1 TRBV3-1/TRBV3-2 - TRBD1 CASSQTDRRNGEAFF TGTGCCAGCAGCCAAACGGACAGGAGGAATGGTGAAGCTTTCTTT
TRBJ2-2 TRBV5-6 - - CASSFWGRVTGELFF TGTGCCAGCAGCTTCTGGGGGCGAGTCACCGGGGAGCTGTTTTTT
TRBJ2-7 TRBV19 - - CASSIDLGGLLPTEQYF TGTGCCAGTAGTATAGATCTTGGGGGACTGCTCCCCACCGAGCAGTACTTC
TRBJ2-7 TRBV16 many - CASSQSRGRYEQYF TGTGCCAGCAGCCAATCCCGCGGTCGCTACGAGCAGTACTTC
TRBJ2-2 TRBV30 - - CAWKWGAGELFF TGTGCCTGGAAATGGGGGGCCGGGGAGCTGTTTTTT
TRBJ2-1 TRBV7-9 - - CASSPIAAYNEQFF TGTGCCAGCAGCCCGATAGCGGCATACAATGAGCAGTTCTTC
TRBJ2-7 TRBV7-2 - - CASSLVDTSYEQYF TGTGCCAGCAGCTTAGTGGACACCTCCTACGAGCAGTACTTC
TRBJ2-1 TRBV24-1 - - CATSDPGGNLNEQFF TGTGCCACCAGTGATCCGGGGGGCAATTTAAATGAGCAGTTCTTC
TRBJ2-1 TRBV19 few - CASSIIADNEQFF TGTGCCAGTAGTATTATCGCGGACAATGAGCAGTTCTTC
TRBJ1-3 TRBV15 - - CATSRDSGGGNTIYF TGTGCCACCAGCAGAGATTCGGGGGGTGGAAACACCATATATTTT
TRBJ1-3 TRBV5-1 once - CASSPGDSGNTIYF TGCGCCAGCAGCCCCGGTGACTCTGGAAACACCATATATTTT
TRBJ2-3 TRBV11-3 - - CASSLDLRGTDTQYF TGTGCCAGCAGCTTAGATCTCCGGGGTACAGATACGCAGTATTTT
TRBJ1-3 TRBV5-6 - TRBD1 CASSWGQGGNTIYF TGTGCCAGCAGCTGGGGACAGGGTGGAAACACCATATATTTT
TRBJ2-7 TRBV5-1 - - CASSSLLYEQYF TGCGCCAGCAGCTCCTTACTCTACGAGCAGTACTTC
TRBJ1-2 TRBV29-1 - TRBD1 CSVEMTGDGYTF TGCAGCGTTGAGATGACAGGGGATGGCTACACCTTC
TRBJ2-6 TRBV5-6 once TRBD1 CASSLRGQITGSNVLTF TGTGCCAGCAGCTTGAGGGGACAGATCACTGGGAGCAACGTCCTGACTTTC